The source of this TCR beta chain is a study of shared clonotypes between healthy human individuals. Whole-study findings and limits: Though the depth was large, rarefaction showed that sorted-subset sequencing was incomplete.

As to this clone: The target antigen is unknown.

Libraries were prepared by immunoSEQ multiplex PCR; TCRdb keeps only in-frame clonotypes and omits some of them. The sample has about 1 million clones, under 80% seen once. In germline, CDR1 is SNHLY, CDR2 FYNNEI. The CDR3 is 11 amino acids. Trimming left V 0 bases short and J 9 bases short, with 5 bases between. V usage is TRBV2 and J usage is TRBJ2-5; the D is unclear. The sequence derives from a man in his late teens or twenties in good health. The sample comprised memory CD4+ T cells sorted from blood. Stated subset: CD45RA-negative fraction. CDR3 DNA: TGTGCCAGCAGTGAAGCGTACCCCCAGTACTTC. This encodes CASSEAYPQYF.